This record looks at one TCR beta chain sequence and its context. What it binds is not known. The sample is drawn from a study of T cell responses to AZD1222 COVID-19 vaccine. About the research overall: Second doses that came at about 4 or about 12 weeks were put together. Overall study results and limits: Baseline seropositivity characterized only a handful of AZD1222 recipients. In the spike-specific TCR repertoire, nearly half reportedly target unmutated variant regions. The donor group comprised mostly white British people and more females; the analysis possibly underestimated clonal diversity.

TCRdb's copy holds only in-frame clones and misses some; the assay was immunoSEQ multiplex PCR. The sample shows some 120,000 clones, roughly nine tenths of them seen only once. CDR1 is LGHDT and CDR2 is YNNKEL in the germline V gene (reference sequence). The CDR3 contains 13 residues. V gave up 5 bases and J gave up 6 bases, with 14 bases separating them. The V gene is TRBV3-1 (or the pseudogene TRBV3-2), the J gene TRBJ2-7; no reliable D call. The sample here was peripheral blood, taken on day 0 of AZD1222 vaccination. The sequence derives from an adult in good health. CDR3 sequence (DNA): TGTGCCAGCAGCGCGACGTGGGATCGCGAGCAGTACTTC. It codes for CASSATWDREQYF.